The T cell receptor beta chain described here comes from a study of blood T cell repertoires in COVID-19. Study-wide background: Collection of acute and convalescent COVID-19 samples took place in the United States, Italy and Spain.

This CDR3 region has 17 residues. The V gene lost 2 bases and the J gene lost 4 bases, with 18 bases spanning the gap. Germline V CDR1 and CDR2: SEHNR, FQNEAQ (reference sequence). TCRdb's table, derived via immunoSEQ multiplex PCR, lists solely in-frame clones and lacks some. The sample lists fewer than 350,000 clones; 80% to 90% were seen once. This receptor was identified in a man aged 40-49 years with acute or convalescent COVID-19. The material sequenced was peripheral blood. The chain combines TRBV7-9 with TRBJ2-1; D is undetermined. This CDR3 reads CASSLLKAHALYNEQFF. The CDR3 DNA follows: TGTGCCAGCAGCTTACTTAAAGCCCACGCGCTATACAATGAGCAGTTCTTC.